This T cell receptor (beta chain) was found in a study of cytomegalovirus exposure and HLA in healthy donors. Overall study findings and caveats: A later analysis showed TCR association rates differing by HLA locus, peaking at DRB1 and lowest at HLA-C. Segments of the TCR beta V type were, in most cases, productive about 87% or about 30% of the time in an earlier analysis.

A note on this clone: Its antigen is still unknown.

The PCR had 60 Vbeta and 13 Jbeta primers. Only in-frame clones appear in the TCRdb table, and some are missing; sequencing was by immunoSEQ multiplex PCR. The sample yields almost 200,000 clones, almost 85% seen once. V dropped 6 bases and J dropped 4 bases, with 15 bases sitting between them. This CDR3 comprises 14 residues. Germline lookup yields CDR1 MNHEY and CDR2 SMNVEV (reference sequence). This sequence was found in a woman aged 50 to 60 in good health and CMV-seronegative. J is TRBJ1-2 and V is TRBV27; a weak D match, TRBD1 (6 bases). Input material: PBMCs. The CDR3, as DNA: TGTGCCAGCAGCTCCGGTTCAGGGGTCTATGGCTACACCTTC. Translated, it gives CASSSGSGVYGYTF.